The 30 T cell receptor beta chains below were found in one sample sequenced in a study of post-analysis software for immune sequencing data. The study's findings and limits: TRBV5-6, TRBV5-1 and TRBV20-1 were among roughly five TRBV segments more frequent in patients than controls.

Sequencing libraries made from TCR beta cDNA carried unique molecular identifiers. TCRdb passed the PCR reads through MiXCR, listing each CDR3 protein once. The sample comprises hundreds of thousands of distinct CDR3 sequences, approximately 34% of which are singletons, and 4.5% to 5.5% rests with the top ten. The antigens these receptors bind are not known. Input material: blood. Every receptor here comes from a girl between 5 and 17 years old with multiple sclerosis.

The sample holds many counts of this clonotype. DNA for the CDR3: TGCGCCAGCAGCCCCACGGGACAGTCCACAGATACGCAGTATTTT. This gives the protein CASSPTGQSTDTQYF. The chain joins TRBV5-1 to TRBJ2-3, with 7 bases lining up with TRBD1. Germline trimming cut 4 bases from V and 2 bases from J; bases unmatched to any gene: 7. There are 15 residues in the CDR3. The V gene's germline CDR1 is SGHRS and CDR2 YFSETQ.

The sample holds a few counts of this clonotype. The V call is TRBV4-2, the J call TRBJ2-7; 9 nucleotides match TRBD1. The germline V gene encodes CDR1 LGHNA and CDR2 YNFKEQ. The CDR3 extends over 15 amino acids. V lost 4 bases to trimming and J lost 3 bases; unmatched junction nucleotides: 7. The CDR3 DNA follows: TGTGCCAGCAGCCGGACCGGGACAGGGATCTACGAGCAGTACTTC. Protein: CASSRTGTGIYEQYF.

This clonotype was counted ten times or more. The gene calls are TRBV27 and TRBJ1-6, with no clear D. CDR1 MNHEY and CDR2 SMNVEV come from the germline V gene (reference sequence). The CDR3 totals 12 residues. V gave up 5 bases and J gave up 10 bases, with 9 bases separating them. CDR3 nucleotides: TGTGCCAGCAGTGAAGGTGGATCACCCCTCCACTTT. The encoded protein is CASSEGGSPLHF.

This clonotype was counted at least ten times. This chain joins TRBV7-9 and TRBJ1-1; TRBD1 matches at 9 bases. Unmatched junction bases numbered 6, after V lost 3 bases and J lost 10 bases. Germline CDR1 reads SEHNR; CDR2 reads FQNEAQ (reference sequence). The CDR3 loop spans 13 amino acids. Here the CDR3 reads CASSLGTGNAAFF. CDR3 in DNA: TGTGCCAGCAGCTTGGGGACAGGGAACGCAGCTTTCTTT.

V is TRBV6-5 and J is TRBJ1-2, with D unclear. V was clipped by 0 bases and J by 0 bases, with 14 bases between them. This CDR3 has 17 residues. Germline V gives CDR1 MNHEY, CDR2 SVGAGI. Written as DNA, the CDR3 is TGTGCCAGCAGTTACTCGATAGCGGACGGAGCTAACTATGGCTACACCTTC. Translating gives CASSYSIADGANYGYTF.

This clonotype was recorded at least ten times. The V call is TRBV5-1, the J call TRBJ2-1; D might be TRBD1 (6 bases). The CDR3 totals 14 residues. Trimming shortened V by 7 bases and J by 2 bases, and 13 bases separated the two germline ends. Per germline, CDR1 SGHRS and CDR2 YFSETQ. The DNA of the CDR3 is TGCGCCAGCTTCCAGGGACACCCCTACAATGAGCAGTTCTTC. This gives the protein CASFQGHPYNEQFF.

This chain joins TRBV27 and TRBJ2-7; the match to TRBD1 covers 8 bases. Germline V gene data show CDR1 as MNHEY and CDR2 as SMNVEV (reference sequence). V lost 6 bases and J lost 2; bases outside the gene matches: 12. CDR3 size: 16 residues. CDR3 sequence: CASRSSRDRFTYEQYF. As DNA, the CDR3 is TGTGCCAGCAGGAGCAGCCGGGACAGGTTTACCTACGAGCAGTACTTC.

In its sample, this clonotype was seen many times. The chain couples TRBV5-5 to TRBJ2-1; 7 nucleotides match TRBD1. With 0 bases clipped from V and 6 bases from J, the junction kept 3 bases outside the gene matches. The V gene's germline CDR1 is SGHKS and CDR2 YYEKEE (reference sequence). CDR3 length: 14 amino acids. The DNA of the CDR3 is TGTGCCAGCAGCTTGGGACAGGGTTCCAATGAGCAGTTCTTC. This sequence encodes CASSLGQGSNEQFF.

The chain recombines TRBV20-1 with TRBJ2-1; 15 nucleotides align to TRBD2. There are 14 residues in the CDR3. The germline V gene encodes CDR1 DFQATT and CDR2 SNEGSKA (reference sequence). The J segment lost 7 bases and the V segment lost 4 bases, leaving 2 bases of the junction unmatched. In DNA form, the CDR3 reads TGCAGTGCTACAGGGACTAGCGGGAGGAATGAGCAGTTCTTC. It yields the protein CSATGTSGRNEQFF.

The V and J genes are TRBV7-2 and TRBJ2-1, with D unclear. The CDR3 covers 12 residues. CDR1 is SGHTA, CDR2 FQGNSA, per germline. The V and J ends lost 5 bases and 6 bases respectively, with 8 bases between them. The CDR3 region has the DNA TGTGCCAGCAGCAACCCCTCCAATGAGCAGTTCTTC. Its protein is CASSNPSNEQFF.

V usage is TRBV7-2 and J usage is TRBJ2-3, with D perhaps given as TRBD1 or TRBD2 (5 bases each). The CDR3 runs 16 residues. V was shortened by 3 bases and J by 5 bases, with 18 bases between the two germline ends. The germline gives CDR1 SGHTA, CDR2 FQGNSA. CDR3 coding DNA: TGTGCCAGCAGCTTTCACCGGGACCGCTCCCGAGATACGCAGTATTTT. Its translation: CASSFHRDRSRDTQYF.

This clonotype was picked up many times. V usage is TRBV13 and J usage is TRBJ1-2, with 11 bases aligning to TRBD1. The germline V gene encodes CDR1 PRHDT and CDR2 FYEKMQ (reference sequence). V gave up 5 bases and J gave up 4 bases; unmatched junction bases: 6. This CDR3 is 15 amino acids long. The CDR3 DNA sequence: TGTGCCAGCAGCCCGGGACAGGGGGGACTCTATGGCTACACCTTC. Amino acids: CASSPGQGGLYGYTF.

This clonotype was seen many times. CDR3 DNA: TGTGCCAGCTCACTTGGGACGGGCGGGAGCGGTCAAGAGACCCAGTACTTC. It encodes CASSLGTGGSGQETQYF. The V and J genes are TRBV18 and TRBJ2-5, with 7 bases matching TRBD2. CDR3 size: 17 residues. CDR1 KGHSH and CDR2 LQKENI come from the germline V gene. Trimming removed 4 bases from V and 2 bases from J; junction bases left unmatched: 13.

The sample holds many counts of this clonotype. V gene TRBV5-6 combines with J gene TRBJ2-1; D gene ambiguous. From germline, CDR1 is SGHDT and CDR2 YYEEEE. V lost 5 bases, J lost 7 bases, and 16 bases lay in between. The CDR3 is made up of 14 amino acids. CDR3 region: CASSYVVSVNEQFF. The CDR3 DNA is TGTGCCAGCAGTTACGTTGTAAGCGTAAATGAGCAGTTCTTC.

A few counts support this clonotype. A much more abundant neighbour one base away suggests this may be a read error. The CDR3 DNA is TGTGCCAGCAGCCCTCTCCCGGGCTACAATGAGCAGTACTTC. Its protein is CASSPLPGYNEQYF. The chain employs TRBV14 and TRBJ2-1; no firm D call. Matching the DNA end better, TRBJ2-7 makes the J call doubtful. Germline V CDR1 and CDR2: SGHDN, FVKESK. The CDR3 consists of 14 residues.

This clonotype was seen at least ten times. The genes are TRBV12-3 or TRBV12-4 and TRBJ1-5; D remains unclear. The V gene lost 1 base and the J gene lost 5 bases, with 9 bases spanning the gap. CDR3 size: 14 residues. DNA for the CDR3: TGTGCCAGCAGTTTAGACAGATGGTATCAGCCCCAGCATTTT. Amino acids: CASSLDRWYQPQHF.

The CDR3, as DNA: TGTGCCAGCAGCTTCAGACCAAACGGGGAAGCTTTCTTT. It encodes CASSFRPNGEAFF. This chain links TRBV7-2 with TRBJ1-1; D is uncertain. The CDR3 is made up of 13 amino acids. From germline, CDR1 is SGHTA and CDR2 FQGNSA. V shed 3 bases and J shed 8 bases, with 13 bases lying between them.

This chain uses TRBV10-3 with TRBJ2-3, with 7 bases matching TRBD1. V dropped 0 bases and J dropped 1; count of bases not matched to a gene: 1. This CDR3 is 15 amino acids long. Per the germline V gene, CDR1 is ENHRY and CDR2 is SYGVKD. For the CDR3, the DNA is TGTGCCATCAGTGAGTCGGGACAGCGCACAGATACGCAGTATTTT. It codes for CAISESGQRTDTQYF.

There are many counts of this clonotype. The CDR3 here is CAIRPGQGGNTQYF. The DNA of the CDR3 is TGTGCCATCAGGCCGGGACAGGGGGGGAATACGCAGTATTTT. V is TRBV10-3 and J is TRBJ2-3; 11 bases fit TRBD1. Germline CDR1 ENHRY, CDR2 SYGVKD. The ends lost 6 bases at V and 7 bases at J; junction bases unmatched: 6. The CDR3 runs to 14 residues.

This clonotype was seen many times. The chain uses TRBV20-1 and TRBJ2-5; a possible D gene is TRBD1 (5 bases). This CDR3 has 12 amino acids. Deletions cut 4 bases from V and 2 bases from J, with 8 bases between. Germline assignment: CDR1 DFQATT and CDR2 SNEGSKA (reference sequence). In DNA form, the CDR3 reads TGCAGTGCTAAAAAGGGGCAAGAGACCCAGTACTTC. This sequence encodes CSAKKGQETQYF.

This clonotype has only a few counts. The rearrangement uses TRBV5-5 and TRBJ2-7; either TRBD1 or TRBD2 may fit D (6 bases each). Trimming took off 3 bases at V and 5 bases at J, with 12 bases between the two ends. Germline lookup yields CDR1 SGHKS and CDR2 YYEKEE (reference sequence). This CDR3 region has 13 residues. CDR3 in DNA: TGTGCCAGCAGCTCCCCGGGGGCTAACGAGCAGTACTTC. Amino acid sequence: CASSSPGANEQYF.

In the case of this clonotype: With a much larger clone just one base away, this may be a read error. CDR3 sequence: CAGSLGTVNGYTF. The CDR3, as DNA: TGTGCCGGCAGCTTAGGGACAGTCAATGGCTACACCTTC. The V and J genes are TRBV7-2 and TRBJ1-2; 7 bases fit TRBD1. The CDR3 consists of 13 residues. In germline, CDR1 is SGHTA, CDR2 FQGNSA.

The V call is TRBV7-2, the J call TRBJ2-2; the D gene is possibly TRBD2 (6 bases). Germline V gives CDR1 SGHTA, CDR2 FQGNSA. CDR3 length: 15 amino acids. Trimming shortened V by 1 base and J by 6 bases, and 12 bases separated the two germline ends. This chain's CDR3 is CASSLGGSGAGELFF. DNA for the CDR3: TGTGCCAGCAGCTTAGGGGGCTCGGGGGCCGGGGAGCTGTTTTTT.

The chain links TRBV14 to TRBJ1-1; D might be TRBD1 (6 bases). CDR1 and CDR2 from the germline V gene are SGHDN and FVKESK. The CDR3 contains 15 residues. V lost 5 bases and J 1 base, leaving 14 bases between the germline ends. CDR3 DNA: TGTGCCAGCAGCAACGTCAGGGGTTGGAACACTGAAGCTTTCTTT. This codes for CASSNVRGWNTEAFF.

This clonotype was seen at least ten times. The chain joins TRBV9 to TRBJ1-2; D is ambiguous. V was cut by 0 bases and J by 8 bases, with 17 bases left in between. CDR3 size: 15 residues. Per the germline V gene, CDR1 is SGDLS and CDR2 is YYNGEE. The CDR3 DNA sequence: TGTGCCAGCAGCGTAGTAGCGGACCGGCAATACGGCTACACCTTC. Translating it yields CASSVVADRQYGYTF.

This clonotype turned up a few times. V gene TRBV27 combines with J gene TRBJ2-2; 10 bases fit TRBD2. Trimming cost V 1 base and J 2 bases; bases outside gene matches: 1. The CDR3 consists of 16 residues. From germline, CDR1 is MNHEY and CDR2 SMNVEV (reference sequence). This CDR3 is CASSLWTSGNTGELFF. The DNA of the CDR3 is TGTGCCAGCAGTTTATGGACTAGCGGAAACACCGGGGAGCTGTTTTTT.

The V gene is TRBV20-1, the J gene TRBJ2-7, with 11 bases that match TRBD2. Germline assignment: CDR1 DFQATT and CDR2 SNEGSKA (reference sequence). CDR3 length equals 14 residues. V was clipped by 3 bases and J by 2 bases; unmatched bases: 3. This CDR3 is CSARRLAGPYEQYF. The CDR3 nucleotides are TGCAGTGCTAGGCGACTAGCGGGGCCCTACGAGCAGTACTTC.

This clonotype was seen at least ten times. V and J are TRBV29-1 and TRBJ2-3, with 7 bases identical to TRBD2. With V trimmed by 7 bases and J by 2 bases, 6 bases remained unmatched. The length of the CDR3 is 13 residues. CDR1 and CDR2 from the germline V gene are SQVTM and ANQGSEA. The chain's CDR3 is CSAAGRYTDTQYF. The CDR3 nucleotides are TGCAGCGCAGCGGGACGGTACACAGATACGCAGTATTTT.

This clonotype was counted a few times. This sequence joins TRBV27 and TRBJ2-3; D uncertain. From germline, CDR1 is MNHEY and CDR2 SMNVEV (reference sequence). V lost 3 bases, J lost 0 bases, and 4 bases lay in between. The CDR3 is made up of 13 amino acids. The CDR3 DNA reads TGTGCCAGCAGTTTTTTGAGCACAGATACGCAGTATTTT. This translates into CASSFLSTDTQYF.

This clonotype was seen ten or more times. J is TRBJ2-1 and V is TRBV5-1; D gene unclear. CDR1 and CDR2 from the germline V gene are SGHRS and YFSETQ. V was cut by 0 bases and J by 5 bases, with 9 bases left in between. CDR3 length equals 14 residues. The CDR3 DNA reads as TGCGCCAGCAGCTTGGAAGGGCCGAACAATGAGCAGTTCTTC. It yields the protein CASSLEGPNNEQFF.